The 27 T cell receptor beta chains below all came from one sample that was sequenced in a study of blood T cell repertoires in COVID-19. Clones were read by immunoSEQ multiplex PCR, and TCRdb kept only the in-frame ones, dropping some. This sample yields roughly 200,000 clones, of which approximately 86% are seen a single time; around 3% belongs to the top ten. Sequencing was done on a sample of peripheral blood. These receptors were taken from a man between 40 and 49 years old with active or convalescent COVID-19.

The V call is TRBV3-1 (or the pseudogene TRBV3-2), the J call TRBJ1-1, with TRBD1 as a possible D gene (5 bases). Trimming took 0 bases from V and 3 from J, leaving 8 bases between them. The length of the CDR3 is 14 residues. Germline V gene data show CDR1 as LGHDT and CDR2 as YNNKEL (reference sequence). The CDR3 DNA is TGTGCCAGCAGCCAAGAACTACAGGACACTGAAGCTTTCTTT. It yields the protein CASSQELQDTEAFF.

The chain links TRBV5-6 to TRBJ1-2; no clear D gene. The CDR3 is 14 amino acids. Germline V gives CDR1 SGHDT, CDR2 YYEEEE. Trimming shortened V by 4 bases and J by 4 bases, and 14 bases separated the two germline ends. The CDR3 DNA sequence: TGTGCCAGCAGCCCTGGAGGGCGACCCTATGGCTACACCTTC. Encoded protein: CASSPGGRPYGYTF.

The chain uses TRBV6-2 or TRBV6-3 and TRBJ2-2, with D possibly matching TRBD2 (6 bases). Trimming stripped 6 bases from V and 4 bases from J, with 18 bases between. Germline V lookup: CDR1 MNHEY, CDR2 SVGEGT. There are 16 residues in the CDR3. As DNA, the CDR3 is TGTGCCAGCAGCCCCCGCGGCGGGGTGGTCACCGGGGAGCTGTTTTTT. The encoded protein is CASSPRGGVVTGELFF.

The gene calls are TRBV6-2 or TRBV6-3 and TRBJ2-1; 12 bases match TRBD2. This CDR3 has 15 amino acids. V shed 7 bases, J shed 6 bases, and the junction held 7 bases outside the gene matches. CDR1 MNHEY and CDR2 SVGEGT come from the germline V gene. The CDR3 DNA follows: TGTGCCAGCACCCCTAGCGGGGGGGCCGGCAATGAGCAGTTCTTC. This translates into CASTPSGGAGNEQFF.

This rearrangement joins TRBV7-4 to TRBJ2-5, with 7 bases aligning to TRBD2. From germline, CDR1 is SGHVT and CDR2 SQSDAQ. CDR3 length: 16 residues. V gave up 4 bases and J gave up 9 bases; unmatched junction bases: 17. CDR3 bases: TGTGCCAGCAGCTACGGACGGACTAGACACTTTCTGGCCCAGTACTTC. This sequence encodes CASSYGRTRHFLAQYF.

V is TRBV5-1 and J is TRBJ2-3; 8 bases are a match to TRBD1. The CDR3 is 14 amino acids. Germline trimming cut 6 bases from V and 3 bases from J; bases unmatched to any gene: 6. The V gene's germline CDR1 is SGHRS and CDR2 YFSETQ. The chain's CDR3 is CASTPGGGTDTQYF. CDR3 nucleotide sequence: TGCGCCAGCACCCCAGGGGGCGGAACAGATACGCAGTATTTT.

The V and J genes are TRBV1 and TRBJ2-1; TRBD2 is the table's D call and was not checked against the DNA. TRBV1 is described as a pseudogene. This CDR3 has 16 residues. The CDR3 region has the DNA TGCACCAGCAGCCAAGAAAACGGGGGGGCCAAGAATGAGCAGTTCTTC. Translation gives CTSSQENGGAKNEQFF.

The chain uses TRBV7-9 and TRBJ2-7, with D perhaps matching TRBD1 (6 bases). The CDR3 extends over 15 amino acids. V lost 5 bases and J 2 bases, leaving 16 bases between the germline ends. The germline V gene encodes CDR1 SEHNR and CDR2 FQNEAQ (reference sequence). In nucleotides, the CDR3 is TGTGCCAGCAGCCCTGCTCAGGGGACGGCCTACGAGCAGTACTTC. Protein sequence: CASSPAQGTAYEQYF.

The chain carries TRBV28 and TRBJ2-1, with TRBD1 matching 7 bases. The trim removed 5 bases at V and 6 bases at J, leaving 10 bases unmatched. Germline CDR1 and CDR2: MDHEN and SYDVKM. CDR3 length: 15 amino acids. The CDR3 loop reads CASSRRDSDVNEQFF. In nucleotides, the CDR3 is TGTGCCAGCAGTCGCCGGGACAGCGATGTCAATGAGCAGTTCTTC.

The V call is TRBV29-1, the J call TRBJ1-1, with D possibly being TRBD1 (6 bases). The V end lost 7 bases, the J end lost 4 bases, and 10 bases lay between the germline ends. The CDR3 covers 11 residues. Germline V lookup: CDR1 SQVTM, CDR2 ANQGSEA. The CDR3 nucleotides are TGCAGCGCCCACAGGGCCACTGAAGCTTTCTTT. Encoded protein: CSAHRATEAFF.

The chain employs TRBV28 and TRBJ1-4; TRBD1 aligns across 10 bases. Germline lookup yields CDR1 MDHEN and CDR2 SYDVKM. This CDR3 region has 14 residues. J was trimmed by 6 bases and V by 3 bases; bases with no gene match: 1. CDR3 coding DNA: TGTGCCAGCAGTTTGACAGGGGGCGATGAAAAACTGTTTTTT. Its protein is CASSLTGGDEKLFF.

V and J are TRBV10-3 and TRBJ2-2; no clear D. Germline V gene lookup returns CDR1 ENHRY and CDR2 SYGVKD. The CDR3 consists of 12 residues. Trimming removed 8 bases from V and 1 base from J, with 5 bases in between. The DNA for the CDR3 is TGTGCCATCGGCCAGAACACCGGGGAGCTGTTTTTT. Protein: CAIGQNTGELFF.

The chain couples TRBV5-1 to TRBJ2-5, with TRBD1 as a possible D gene (5 bases). The germline V and J ends were trimmed by 0 bases and 5 bases, with 14 bases remaining between them. Looked up from germline, CDR1 is SGHRS and CDR2 is YFSETQ. This CDR3 spans 15 amino acids. The CDR3 DNA sequence: TGCGCCAGCAGCTTGGGACAGTGGGGTGAGGAGACCCAGTACTTC. It specifies CASSLGQWGEETQYF. Looking up the rest from reference TRBV5-1 and TRBJ2-5 gives the full variable domain: KAGVTQTPRYLIKTRGQQVTLSCSPISGHRSVSWYQQTPGQGLQFLFEYFSETQRNKGNFPGRFSGRQFSNSRSEMNVSTLELGDSALYLCASSLGQWGEETQYFGPGTRLLVL.

The genes are TRBV3-1 (or the pseudogene TRBV3-2) and TRBJ2-1; TRBD2 agrees at 8 bases. Germline CDR1 is LGHDT and CDR2 is YNNKEL (reference sequence). Trimming took 3 bases from V and 5 from J; bases not matched to a gene: 9. This CDR3 is built from 16 residues. CDR3 sequence: CASSQKGLGLHNEQFF. The CDR3 DNA reads as TGTGCCAGCAGCCAGAAGGGACTAGGTCTTCACAATGAGCAGTTCTTC.

The chain has TRBV19 and TRBJ2-1; no definite D call. Deletions cut 3 bases from V and 9 bases from J, with 9 bases between. This CDR3 comprises 12 residues. The germline gives CDR1 LNHDA, CDR2 SQIVND (reference sequence). CDR3 sequence reads: CASSIDGIEQFF. CDR3 sequence (DNA): TGTGCCAGTAGTATCGATGGCATTGAGCAGTTCTTC.

The V gene is TRBV2, the J gene TRBJ2-7; the D gene is possibly TRBD1 (6 bases). CDR1 and CDR2 (germline): SNHLY, FYNNEI. CDR3 length equals 16 residues. Trimming removed 4 bases at V and 1 base at J, with 17 bases between. The CDR3 protein is CASSGPGQLGSYEQYF. CDR3 coding DNA: TGTGCCAGCAGTGGCCCTGGACAGTTAGGTTCCTACGAGCAGTACTTC.

The chain employs TRBV6-6 and TRBJ2-7, with D hard to call. CDR3 length: 13 residues. Trimming stripped 2 bases from V and 2 bases from J, with 7 bases between. Looked up from germline, CDR1 is MNHNY and CDR2 is SVGAGI (reference sequence). CDR3 bases: TGTGCCAGCAGTTACAAACGGGCCTACGAGCAGTACTTC. The encoded protein is CASSYKRAYEQYF.

This chain uses TRBV9 with TRBJ2-2; TRBD2 matches at 9 bases. J was trimmed by 6 bases and V by 5 bases; bases with no gene match: 8. CDR1 and CDR2 from the germline V gene are SGDLS and YYNGEE. CDR3 length: 15 residues. The CDR3 is CASRPGLASAGELFF. CDR3 DNA sequence: TGTGCCAGCAGGCCGGGACTAGCTTCGGCCGGGGAGCTGTTTTTT.

The chain combines TRBV29-1 with TRBJ1-5; weak D call: TRBD1 (5 bases). From germline, CDR1 is SQVTM and CDR2 ANQGSEA. The CDR3 spans 13 residues. Between the trimmed V and J ends, which lost 6 bases and 6 bases, there was a span of 15 bases. CDR3 sequence reads: CSVATQGGQPQHF. The CDR3 coding sequence is TGCAGCGTCGCAACTCAGGGTGGTCAGCCCCAGCATTTT.

The rearrangement uses TRBV2 and TRBJ2-7; unclear D gene. In germline, CDR1 is SNHLY, CDR2 FYNNEI. The CDR3 is 12 amino acids. V was shortened by 7 bases and J by 1 base, with 8 bases between the two germline ends. The CDR3 nucleotides read TGTGCCAGCACCAGTACGTCCTACGAGCAGTACTTC. Its translation is CASTSTSYEQYF.

The chain recombines TRBV7-2 with TRBJ2-1, with 7 bases matching TRBD2. The CDR3 totals 12 residues. Trimming took 4 bases from V and 11 from J; bases not matched to a gene: 5. In germline, CDR1 is SGHTA, CDR2 FQGNSA. The DNA of the CDR3 is TGTGCCAGCAGCTCCTATAGCGGGCAGCAGTTCTTC. It is translated as CASSSYSGQQFF.

The chain combines TRBV7-2 with TRBJ2-3, with D perhaps TRBD1 (6 bases). Per germline, CDR1 SGHTA and CDR2 FQGNSA. Trimming took off 0 bases at V and 2 bases at J, with 12 bases between the two ends. The CDR3 extends over 16 amino acids. CDR3 in DNA: TGTGCCAGCAGCTTAGCTGGGACACTAGTCACAGATACGCAGTATTTT. Protein product: CASSLAGTLVTDTQYF.

The rearrangement links TRBV30 to TRBJ2-5; D might be TRBD2 (6 bases). There are 14 residues in the CDR3. Trimming removed 1 base at V and 4 bases at J, with 13 bases between. Germline V gene sequence: CDR1 GTSNPN, CDR2 SVGIG (reference sequence). CDR3 loop: CAWSADLARETQYF. The CDR3 DNA reads as TGTGCCTGGAGTGCCGATCTAGCGCGAGAGACCCAGTACTTC.

V usage is TRBV7-8 and J usage is TRBJ2-1; no clear D. V shed 1 base and J shed 0 bases, with 7 bases lying between them. Germline values: CDR1 SGHVS, CDR2 FQNEAQ. The CDR3 has 15 residues. The CDR3 region has the DNA TGTGCCAGCAGCTTAGGCAGGCCCTCCTACAATGAGCAGTTCTTC. Translating gives CASSLGRPSYNEQFF.

The chain uses TRBV7-2 and TRBJ2-6; D is possibly TRBD2 (7 bases). Per the germline V gene, CDR1 is SGHTA and CDR2 is FQGNSA. There are 15 residues in the CDR3. Trimming shortened V by 5 bases and J by 3 bases, and 11 bases separated the two germline ends. This CDR3 reads CASSRGALGANVLTF. The CDR3 nucleotides are TGTGCCAGCAGCCGGGGGGCTCTTGGGGCCAACGTCCTGACTTTC.

The chain joins TRBV11-2 to TRBJ2-2; D is uncertain. The length of the CDR3 is 15 residues. The V gene's germline CDR1 is SGHAT and CDR2 FQNNGV. The V gene lost 1 base and the J gene lost 3 bases, with 9 bases spanning the gap. CDR3 protein: CASSLVASDTGELFF. The CDR3 nucleotides are TGTGCCAGCAGCTTAGTGGCATCAGACACCGGGGAGCTGTTTTTT.

The genes are TRBV5-1 and TRBJ2-1; TRBD1 agrees at 9 bases. The ends lost 0 bases at V and 4 bases at J; junction bases unmatched: 5. This CDR3 spans 16 amino acids. CDR1 and CDR2 from the germline V gene are SGHRS and YFSETQ. In nucleotides, the CDR3 is TGCGCCAGCAGCTTGGGTTTCGGACAGGGGTACAATGAGCAGTTCTTC. This gives the protein CASSLGFGQGYNEQFF.